This T cell receptor (beta chain) was profiled in a study of CXCR3-negative and CXCR3-positive naive CD8 T cells. Comments on this clonotype: Antigen unknown.

5' RACE that incorporated UMI labels was used to prepare the TRB cDNA libraries. TCRdb reworked the 5' RACE reads into one entry per CDR3 protein, no DNA. This table lists approximately 100,000 distinct CDR3 sequences. Broader study findings: With respect to TRBV-TRBJ usage, naive CXCR3-negative and CXCR3-positive cells were similar; memory differed. Researchers report that CXCR3-positive naive cells carry more hydrophobic TRB CDR3s than CXCR3-negative naive cells.

CD45RO-CCR7+CD27+CD95- marked naive CD8+ T cells. Germline V gene lookup returns CDR1 SNHLY and CDR2 FYNNEI. This CDR3 comprises 17 residues. The material sequenced was naive CXCR3+ CD8+ T cells from blood. Subset denoted: CD45RO-CCR7+CD27+CD95- naive CD8+ T cells expressing CXCR3 (TNR3+). This clonotype originated in a human donor in good health. Some clones in this sample may be carry-over from other donors' samples. V gene TRBV2 combines with J gene TRBJ2-1. The CDR3 sequence: CASSVSIGSLLTHEQFF.